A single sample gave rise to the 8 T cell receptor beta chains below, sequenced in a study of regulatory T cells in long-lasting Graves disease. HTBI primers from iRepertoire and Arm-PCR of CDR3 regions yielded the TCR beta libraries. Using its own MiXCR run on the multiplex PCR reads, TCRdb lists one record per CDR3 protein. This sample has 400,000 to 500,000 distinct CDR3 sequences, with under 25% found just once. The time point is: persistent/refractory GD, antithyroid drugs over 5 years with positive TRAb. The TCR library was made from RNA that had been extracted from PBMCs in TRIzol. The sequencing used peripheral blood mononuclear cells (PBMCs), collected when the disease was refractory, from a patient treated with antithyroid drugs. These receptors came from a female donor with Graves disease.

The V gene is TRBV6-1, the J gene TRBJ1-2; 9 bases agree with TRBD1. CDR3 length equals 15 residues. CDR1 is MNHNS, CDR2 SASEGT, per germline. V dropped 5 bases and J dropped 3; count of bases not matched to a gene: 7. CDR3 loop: CASSPGQGIDYGYTF. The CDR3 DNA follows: TGTGCCAGCAGTCCGGGACAGGGTATTGACTATGGCTACACCTTC.

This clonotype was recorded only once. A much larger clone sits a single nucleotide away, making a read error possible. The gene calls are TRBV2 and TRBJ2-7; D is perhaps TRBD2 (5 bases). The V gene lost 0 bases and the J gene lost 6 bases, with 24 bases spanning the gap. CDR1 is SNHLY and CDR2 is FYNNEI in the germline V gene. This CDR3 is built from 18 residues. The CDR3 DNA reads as TGTGCCAGCAGTGAAGCTCTACCCGGCGAGATCTCCCTAGCCGAGCAGTACTTC. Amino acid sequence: CASSEALPGEISLAEQYF.

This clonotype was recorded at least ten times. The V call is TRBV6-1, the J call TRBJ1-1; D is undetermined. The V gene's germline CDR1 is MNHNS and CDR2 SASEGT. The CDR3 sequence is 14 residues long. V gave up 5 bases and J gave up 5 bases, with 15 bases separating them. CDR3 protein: CASSQTSSWTEAFF. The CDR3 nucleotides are TGTGCCAGCAGTCAAACGAGCAGCTGGACTGAAGCTTTCTTT.

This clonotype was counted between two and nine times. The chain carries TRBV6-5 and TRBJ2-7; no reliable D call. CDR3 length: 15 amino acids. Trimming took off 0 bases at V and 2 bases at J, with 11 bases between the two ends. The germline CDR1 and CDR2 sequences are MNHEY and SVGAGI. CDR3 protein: CASSYSGSQTYEQYF. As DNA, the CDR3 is TGTGCCAGCAGTTACTCGGGTTCCCAAACCTACGAGCAGTACTTC.

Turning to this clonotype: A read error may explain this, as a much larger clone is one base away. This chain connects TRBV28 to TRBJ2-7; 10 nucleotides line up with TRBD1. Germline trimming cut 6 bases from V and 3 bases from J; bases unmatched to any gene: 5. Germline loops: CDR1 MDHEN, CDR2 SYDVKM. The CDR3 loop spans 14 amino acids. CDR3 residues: CASRGQGFFYEQYF. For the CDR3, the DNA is TGTGCCAGCAGGGGACAGGGGTTTTTCTACGAGCAGTACTTC.

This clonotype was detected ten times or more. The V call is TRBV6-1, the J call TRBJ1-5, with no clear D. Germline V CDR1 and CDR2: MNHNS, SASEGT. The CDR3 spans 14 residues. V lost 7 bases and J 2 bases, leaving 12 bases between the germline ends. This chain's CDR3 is CASNDPRGNQPQHF. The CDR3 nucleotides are TGTGCCAGCAACGACCCTAGAGGCAATCAGCCCCAGCATTTT.

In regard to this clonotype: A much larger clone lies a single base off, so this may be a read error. The CDR3, as DNA: TGCAGTGCTAGATCTACATTAATCGAGCAGTACTTC. Amino acid sequence: CSARSTLIEQYF. The gene calls are TRBV20-1 and TRBJ2-7; D uncertain. Germline loops: CDR1 DFQATT, CDR2 SNEGSKA (reference sequence). The length of the CDR3 is 12 residues. V lost 2 bases and J lost 6, with 11 bases in between.

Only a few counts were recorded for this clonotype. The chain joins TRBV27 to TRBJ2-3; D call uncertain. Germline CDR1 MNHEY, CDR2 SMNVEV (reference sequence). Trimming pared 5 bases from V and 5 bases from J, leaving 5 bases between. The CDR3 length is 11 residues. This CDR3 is CASSKEDTQYF. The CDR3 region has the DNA TGTGCCAGCAGTAAGGAAGATACGCAGTATTTT.